This T cell receptor beta chain comes out of a study of blood T cell repertoires in COVID-19. Study summary: In each case, the material was cDNA or gDNA derived from T cells, B-cell-depleted T cells, or PBMCs.

After removal of 0 bases from V and 11 bases from J, the junction contained 9 bases not matched to a gene. The CDR3 extends over 14 amino acids. The V gene's germline CDR1 is SGHRS and CDR2 YFSETQ. Method: immunoSEQ multiplex PCR; TCRdb's copy keeps in-frame clones and lacks some. The repertoire holds 300,000 to 350,000 clones, with more than 70% as singletons. Seattle patient enrollment occurred during active infection, with longitudinal follow-up thereafter. The J gene is TRBJ1-1, the V gene TRBV5-1; 8 nucleotides align to TRBD1. The TCR originated in a woman aged 55 to 70 with COVID-19, enrolled during active disease. Sequencing was done on a sample of peripheral blood. DNA of the CDR3: TGCGCCAGCAGCTTGGCCGTTACAGGGGGAGAGGCTTTCTTT. Protein product: CASSLAVTGGEAFF.